This T cell receptor (beta chain) was obtained from a study of siplizumab effects on memory and regulatory T cells. The study, taken as a whole, reports: Mappable alloreactive CD4+ clones came from Treg cells under 80% of the time on average with siplizumab, against approximately 25% in controls. Unstimulated subset assignment was obtained for only a minor fraction of alloreactive clones.

The assay was immunoSEQ multiplex PCR, and TCRdb's table has in-frame clones only and misses some. Of 100,000 or so clones listed, more than 85% are singletons. Of note for this clone: The antigen remains undetermined.

This TCR came from a human donor in good health. Some clones in this sample may be carry-over from other donors' samples. Input material: CD4+ T cells sorted from blood.

For the CDR3, the DNA is TGCGCCAGCAGCTTGTCGGGGGTCTACGAGCAGTACTTC. Translated, it gives CASSLSGVYEQYF. The chain employs TRBV5-1 and TRBJ2-7; perhaps TRBD2 as D (6 bases). The CDR3 consists of 13 residues. Germline V gene data show CDR1 as SGHRS and CDR2 as YFSETQ. The germline V and J ends were trimmed by 1 base and 3 bases, with 8 bases remaining between them.